A single sample gave rise to the 20 T cell receptor beta chains below, sequenced in a study of T cell responses to AZD1222 COVID-19 vaccine (dated by TCRdb to the early 2020s). In light of the paper, this sample's time point label describes: about 28 days (+/-7) after the second vaccine dose. The treatment or condition tag for this specimen amounts to: meningococcal conjugate vaccine given as trial control. Libraries were built with the immunoSEQ multiplex PCR assay. Entries here come from immuneACCESS through TCRdb and include only in-frame sequences with V and J called. Some clones fail to appear in such tables; in the studies checked, an unresolved V gene covers under half of the shortfall, and the cause of the remainder is unknown. The sample table contains 200,000 to 250,000 clones; only one count was recorded for roughly 94% of them. Around 1.7% of the sample is in the top ten clones. Sequences were derived from peripheral blood, sampled 28 days after the second dose of the MenACWY control vaccine. The receptors here all came from an adult who received the MenACWY meningococcal vaccine as a control.

This sequence joins TRBV25-1 and TRBJ1-4; D not resolved. This CDR3 is 12 amino acids long. Trimming removed 3 bases at V and 5 bases at J, with 4 bases between. Per germline, CDR1 MGHDK and CDR2 SYGVNS. In DNA, the CDR3 is TGTGCCAGCAGTGACCGGAATGAAAAACTGTTTTTT. It yields the protein CASSDRNEKLFF.

In the case of this clone: This same CDR3 is encoded by further DNA sequences in the sample. The chain combines TRBV3-1 (or the pseudogene TRBV3-2) with TRBJ1-5; D not certain. Germline loops: CDR1 LGHDT, CDR2 YNNKEL (reference sequence). V was shortened by 1 base and J by 4 bases, with 5 bases between the two germline ends. CDR3 length equals 13 residues. CDR3 sequence: CASSQGPNQPQHF. The CDR3, as DNA: TGTGCCAGCAGCCAAGGCCCGAATCAGCCCCAGCATTTT.

J is TRBJ1-4 and V is TRBV30; no firm D call. Trimming cost V 4 bases and J 7 bases, with 16 bases left between them. CDR1 is GTSNPN and CDR2 is SVGIG in the germline V gene (reference sequence). This CDR3 has 14 amino acids. CDR3 protein: CAWNLGPEGEKLFF. Here the CDR3 DNA reads TGTGCCTGGAATCTTGGACCTGAGGGTGAAAAACTGTTTTTT.

This clone came up once. V and J are TRBV6-5 and TRBJ2-3; D may correspond to TRBD1 or TRBD2 (5 bases each). Trimming took off 6 bases at V and 2 bases at J, with 15 bases between the two ends. The germline gives CDR1 MNHEY, CDR2 SVGAGI. This CDR3 has 15 residues. For the CDR3, the DNA is TGTGCCAGCAGCGCCAGGGACCGGACCACAGATACGCAGTATTTT. Its translation is CASSARDRTTDTQYF.

This clone was observed a handful of times. This rearrangement joins TRBV2 to TRBJ2-1; D might be TRBD1 or TRBD2, each matching 5 bases. CDR3 length equals 12 residues. The germline V gene has CDR1 SNHLY and CDR2 FYNNEI. V was pared by 6 bases and J by 6 bases, with 9 bases between. The CDR3 nucleotides are TGTGCCAGCAGCAGGGACGGCAATGAGCAGTTCTTC. It encodes CASSRDGNEQFF.

The genes are TRBV5-6 and TRBJ2-7; maybe TRBD1 (6 bases). CDR1 and CDR2 (germline): SGHDT, YYEEEE. Deletions cut 0 bases from V and 3 bases from J, with 10 bases between. The CDR3 is 14 residues long. The chain's CDR3 is CASSLVHRDYEQYF. CDR3 bases: TGTGCCAGCAGCTTGGTCCACAGGGACTACGAGCAGTACTTC.

The chain carries TRBV18 and TRBJ2-7, with a possible D match to TRBD1 (6 bases). Deletions cut 1 base from V and 3 bases from J, with 7 bases between. The V gene's germline CDR1 is KGHSH and CDR2 LQKENI. This CDR3 is 13 amino acids long. In DNA, the CDR3 is TGTGCCAGCTCACCACGGGACAACTACGAGCAGTACTTC. Protein product: CASSPRDNYEQYF. Based on the CDR3 plus reference TRBV18 and TRBJ2-7, the full variable domain is NAGVMQNPRHLVRRRGQEARLRCSPMKGHSHVYWYRQLPEEGLKFMVYLQKENIIDESGMPKERFSAEFPKEGPSILRIQQVVRGDSAAYFCASSPRDNYEQYFGPGTRLTVT.

The rearrangement uses TRBV13 and TRBJ1-4; 9 bases are a match to TRBD1. Germline CDR1 is PRHDT and CDR2 is FYEKMQ (reference sequence). The CDR3 has 12 residues. Trimming removed 5 bases from V and 12 bases from J; junction bases left unmatched: 4. This CDR3 reads CASSNRDRELFF. The CDR3 DNA sequence: TGTGCCAGCAGCAACCGGGACAGGGAACTGTTTTTT. Combining the CDR3 with reference TRBV13 and TRBJ1-4 gives the whole variable domain AAGVIQSPRHLIKEKRETATLKCYPIPRHDTVYWYQQGPGQDPQFLISFYEKMQSDKGSIPDRFSAQQFSDYHSELNMSSLELGDSALYFCASSNRDRELFFGSGTQLSVL.

The chain couples TRBV6-2 or TRBV6-3 to TRBJ2-7, with D hard to call. V lost 3 bases and J 4 bases, leaving 10 bases between the germline ends. The CDR3 has 13 residues. Germline values: CDR1 MNHEY, CDR2 SVGEGT. The DNA of the CDR3 is TGTGCCAGCAGTTATATGGCTTCTTACGAGCAGTACTTC. It codes for CASSYMASYEQYF.

The chain carries TRBV5-5 and TRBJ1-1, with D perhaps matching TRBD1 (5 bases). This CDR3 is 14 amino acids long. Trimming took 4 bases from V and 0 from J, leaving 10 bases between them. Germline CDR1 and CDR2: SGHKS and YYEKEE (reference sequence). CDR3 nucleotide sequence: TGTGCCAGCAGCACGGGACCCATGAACACTGAAGCTTTCTTT. Amino acids: CASSTGPMNTEAFF.

The chain links TRBV7-2 to TRBJ1-1; a weak D match, TRBD1 (5 bases). CDR3 length: 15 amino acids. Trimming took 5 bases from V and 1 from J, leaving 14 bases between them. Germline V lookup: CDR1 SGHTA, CDR2 FQGNSA. This CDR3 is CASSPPGRENTEAFF. DNA for the CDR3: TGTGCCAGCAGCCCCCCAGGGAGGGAGAACACTGAAGCTTTCTTT.

V usage is TRBV19 and J usage is TRBJ1-1, with D hard to call. The CDR3 is made up of 14 amino acids. Trimming took 8 bases from V and 1 from J, leaving 14 bases between them. Germline CDR1 LNHDA, CDR2 SQIVND (reference sequence). CDR3 protein: CASQSWGSNTEAFF. As DNA, the CDR3 is TGTGCCAGTCAGTCGTGGGGTTCGAACACTGAAGCTTTCTTT.

The CDR3 loop reads CASSLGLAGIYEQYF. CDR3 nucleotides: TGCGCCAGCAGCTTGGGACTAGCGGGGATTTACGAGCAGTACTTC. The rearrangement uses TRBV5-1 and TRBJ2-7, with 11 nucleotides matching TRBD2. The CDR3 sequence is 15 residues long. CDR1 and CDR2 (germline): SGHRS, YFSETQ. V was pared by 0 bases and J by 4 bases, with 3 bases of the junction left unmatched.

The V gene is TRBV25-1, the J gene TRBJ2-7; D possibly corresponds to TRBD1 (6 bases). Per germline, CDR1 MGHDK and CDR2 SYGVNS. The CDR3 totals 15 residues. The V and J ends lost 2 bases and 0 bases respectively, with 11 bases between them. The CDR3 loop is CASSEMGDNSYEQYF. CDR3 in DNA: TGTGCCAGCAGTGAAATGGGGGACAACTCCTACGAGCAGTACTTC.

The chain employs TRBV7-8 and TRBJ2-7; 7 bases fit TRBD1. With 5 bases clipped from V and 4 bases from J, the junction kept 8 bases outside the gene matches. The germline gives CDR1 SGHVS, CDR2 FQNEAQ. The CDR3 totals 14 residues. The CDR3 DNA reads TGTGCCAGCAGCGCACCGGGACAGATATACGAGCAGTACTTC. Translation gives CASSAPGQIYEQYF.

The chain joins TRBV11-2 to TRBJ2-1; 9 bases fit TRBD2. J lost 4 bases, V lost 6 bases, and 13 bases had no gene match. This CDR3 region has 17 residues. In germline, CDR1 is SGHAT, CDR2 FQNNGV. The CDR3 loop is CASSSSTTSGPYNEQFF. The CDR3 DNA follows: TGTGCCAGCAGTTCTTCCACTACTAGCGGGCCTTACAATGAGCAGTTCTTC.

V gene TRBV5-4 combines with J gene TRBJ1-6; D perhaps matches TRBD1 (5 bases). Germline CDR1 SGHNT, CDR2 YYREEE (reference sequence). Between the trimmed V and J ends, which lost 4 bases and 10 bases, there was a span of 12 bases. The CDR3 sequence is 13 residues long. This CDR3 is CASSPRGGSPLHF. The CDR3 nucleotides are TGTGCCAGCAGCCCGAGGGGCGGCTCACCCCTCCACTTT.

V and J are TRBV5-1 and TRBJ2-7; perhaps D is TRBD1 or TRBD2 (5 bases each). V lost 4 bases, J lost 1 base, and 12 bases lay in between. CDR3 length: 14 residues. CDR1 SGHRS and CDR2 YFSETQ come from the germline V gene. The CDR3 nucleotides read TGCGCCAGCAGCGTAGGGACGGTATCCTACGAGCAGTACTTC. Translating gives CASSVGTVSYEQYF.

The chain uses TRBV3-1 (or the pseudogene TRBV3-2) and TRBJ2-7; the D gene is possibly TRBD1 (5 bases). CDR1 and CDR2 (germline): LGHDT, YNNKEL (reference sequence). CDR3 length: 12 amino acids. The ends were cut back, 3 bases at V and 6 bases at J, with 9 bases in the middle. The CDR3 region has the DNA TGTGCCAGCAGCCATACAGGCCTCGAGCAGTACTTC. Translating it yields CASSHTGLEQYF.

As to this clone: Other DNA variants within this sample encode the same CDR3. The chain carries TRBV19 and TRBJ1-5; TRBD1 might be the D (5 bases). The CDR3 loop spans 13 amino acids. Trimming pared 3 bases from V and 4 bases from J, leaving 7 bases between. The germline gives CDR1 LNHDA, CDR2 SQIVND (reference sequence). The CDR3 loop is CASSISGNQPQHF. The DNA of the CDR3 is TGTGCCAGTAGTATTTCAGGGAATCAGCCCCAGCATTTT.